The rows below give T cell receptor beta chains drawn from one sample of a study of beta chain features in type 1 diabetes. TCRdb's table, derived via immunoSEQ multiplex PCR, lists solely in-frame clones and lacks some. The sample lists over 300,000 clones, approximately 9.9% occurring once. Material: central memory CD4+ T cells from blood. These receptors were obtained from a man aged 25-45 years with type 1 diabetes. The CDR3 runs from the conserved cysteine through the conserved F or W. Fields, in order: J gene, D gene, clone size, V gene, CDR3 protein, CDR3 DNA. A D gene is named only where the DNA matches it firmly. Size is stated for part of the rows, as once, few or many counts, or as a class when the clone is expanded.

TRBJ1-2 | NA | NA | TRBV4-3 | CASSPDGTYGYTF | TGCGCCAGCAGTCCGGACGGGACCTATGGCTACACCTTC
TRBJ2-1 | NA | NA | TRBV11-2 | CASSLVGVSYNEQFF | TGTGCCAGCAGCTTAGTTGGGGTCTCCTACAATGAGCAGTTCTTC
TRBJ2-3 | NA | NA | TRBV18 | CASSPGGDTQYF | TGTGCCAGCTCACCAGGGGGAGATACGCAGTATTTT
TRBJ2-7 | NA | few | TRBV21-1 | CATRTGHRLYTYEQYF | TGTGCCACCCGGACAGGGCACAGACTCTACACCTACGAGCAGTACTTC
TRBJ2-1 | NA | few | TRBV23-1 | CASSQRWGPLSYNEQFF | TGCGCCAGCAGTCAACGCTGGGGACCTTTATCCTACAATGAGCAGTTCTTC
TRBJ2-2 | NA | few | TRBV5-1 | CASSEGTGFTGELFF | TGCGCCAGCAGCGAAGGGACGGGATTCACCGGGGAGCTGTTTTTT
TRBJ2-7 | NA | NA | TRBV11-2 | CASSLGTLYEQYF | TGTGCCAGCAGCTTGGGGACCCTCTACGAGCAGTACTTC
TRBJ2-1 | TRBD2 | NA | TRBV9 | CASGRLADYNEQFF | TGTGCCAGCGGCCGACTAGCGGACTACAATGAGCAGTTCTTC
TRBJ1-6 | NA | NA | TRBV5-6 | CASSLRDNDSPLHF | TGTGCCAGCAGCTTACGGGACAATGATTCACCCCTCCACTTT
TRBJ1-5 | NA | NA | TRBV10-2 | CASSEEKRAPQHF | TGCGCCAGCAGTGAAGAGAAACGGGCGCCCCAGCATTTT
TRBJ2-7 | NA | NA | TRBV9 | CASSVEGRPSYYEQYF | TGTGCCAGCAGCGTAGAGGGTAGACCTTCTTACTACGAGCAGTACTTC
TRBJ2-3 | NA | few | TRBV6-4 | CASSDDEGDTQYF | TGTGCCAGCAGTGACGATGAGGGAGATACGCAGTATTTT
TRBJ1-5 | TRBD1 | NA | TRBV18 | CASSPYLTGGVGDQPQHF | TGTGCCAGCTCACCCTACCTCACAGGGGGAGTCGGGGATCAGCCCCAGCATTTT
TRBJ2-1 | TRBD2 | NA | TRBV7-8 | CASSPAGTSGGDEQFF | TGTGCCAGCAGCCCAGCCGGGACTAGCGGGGGGGATGAGCAGTTCTTC
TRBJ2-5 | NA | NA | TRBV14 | CASSPGGETQYF | TGTGCCAGCAGCCCCGGCGGAGAGACCCAGTACTTC
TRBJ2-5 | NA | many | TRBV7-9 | CASSRGERRQETQYF | TGTGCCAGCAGCCGAGGTGAACGCAGACAAGAGACCCAGTACTTC
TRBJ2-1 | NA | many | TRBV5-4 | CASSFTSYNEQFF | TGTGCCAGCAGCTTTACCTCCTACAATGAGCAGTTCTTC
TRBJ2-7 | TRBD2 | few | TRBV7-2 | CASSLGPGTSGGAGEQYF | TGTGCCAGCAGCTTAGGTCCCGGGACTAGCGGGGGAGCGGGCGAGCAGTACTTC
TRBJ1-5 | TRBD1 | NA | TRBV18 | CASSPGQDQPQHF | TGTGCCAGCTCACCGGGACAGGATCAGCCCCAGCATTTT
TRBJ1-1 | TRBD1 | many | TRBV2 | CASSDGTGVATEAFF | TGTGCCAGCAGTGATGGGACAGGGGTGGCCACTGAAGCTTTCTTT
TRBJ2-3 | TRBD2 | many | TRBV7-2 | CASSRGGSSTDTQYF | TGTGCCAGCAGCCGAGGCGGGAGCTCCACAGATACGCAGTATTTT
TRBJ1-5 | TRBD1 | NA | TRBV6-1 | CASRAGQGPSAQHF | TGTGCCAGCAGGGCGGGACAGGGCCCCAGCGCCCAGCATTTT
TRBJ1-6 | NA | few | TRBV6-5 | CASSYSREGSSPLHF | TGTGCCAGCAGTTACAGCAGGGAAGGGAGTTCACCCCTCCACTTT
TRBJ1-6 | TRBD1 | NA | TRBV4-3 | CASSRDRADNSPLHF | TGCGCCAGCAGCCGCGACAGGGCGGATAATTCACCCCTCCACTTT
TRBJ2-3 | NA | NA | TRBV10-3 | CAISVQGSDTQYF | TGTGCCATCAGTGTACAGGGATCAGATACGCAGTATTTT
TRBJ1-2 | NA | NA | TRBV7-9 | CASSPREVAGYTF | TGTGCCAGCAGCCCCCGGGAGGTGGCTGGCTACACCTTC
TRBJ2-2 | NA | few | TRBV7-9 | CASSSIFLNTGELFF | TGTGCCAGCAGTTCTATCTTCTTAAACACCGGGGAGCTGTTTTTT
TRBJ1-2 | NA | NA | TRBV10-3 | CAISEDSFSGYTF | TGTGCCATCAGTGAGGACAGCTTTAGTGGCTACACCTTC